The clone carrying this T cell receptor beta chain came up once. This sample is part of a study of blood T cell repertoires in COVID-19. On the study more broadly: Spain, Italy and the United States supplied samples that represented acute and convalescent COVID-19. In each case, the material was cDNA or gDNA derived from T cells, B-cell-depleted T cells, or PBMCs.

In the authors' workflow: Estimation of nucleated cell counts relied on the amplification of reference gene primers. Some clones are missing from TCRdb's copy, which holds only in-frame ones; the method was immunoSEQ multiplex PCR. The V and J calls and clone size are taken from that table; D and trimming were inferred from the DNA. The table shows 200,000 to 250,000 clones, with 75% to 85% occurring only once. The V gene lost 5 bases and the J gene lost 2 bases, with 13 bases spanning the gap. Germline lookup yields CDR1 LNHDA and CDR2 SQIVND (reference sequence). This CDR3 spans 14 amino acids. The sample taken for sequencing was peripheral blood. This receptor was identified in a human donor in a cohort sampled during active COVID-19. The rearrangement links TRBV19 to TRBJ2-7; TRBD2 is a possible D gene (6 bases). The CDR3 protein is CASSPGGLPYEQYF. The CDR3 nucleotides read TGTGCCAGTAGTCCCGGGGGACTTCCCTACGAGCAGTACTTC.